Reported below is one T cell receptor (beta chain). The clone's antigen remains unknown. No quality values exist for individual bases; no much larger clone is one base distant. This specimen belongs to a study of chemoradiotherapy in HPV16-positive cancers (dated by TCRdb to the early 2020s). A note on the overall study: Candidate HPV-specific T-cell clones and common TCR motifs were defined by functional T-cell assays performed on cells from a couple of HPV16-positive patients. The study asked whether T-cell immunity against the HPV oncoproteins E6 and E7 changes during chemoradiotherapy and whether it affects survival. TCR repertoires from under 90 patients with HPV-related cancers were then used to track the candidate HPV-specific TCRs and motifs.

Libraries were constructed by the immunoSEQ multiplex PCR assay. TCRdb provides this immuneACCESS table in a form limited to in-frame rearrangements. Some clones are lacking; in checked studies, under half of them reflect an unresolved V gene, and why the rest are absent is not known. The sample includes approximately 12,000 clones, with less than 80% observed a single time. The top ten clones comprise 7.5% to 8.5% of the sample. The junction shows trimming of 4 bases on V and 5 bases on J, plus 14 bases between the germline ends. CDR1 MDHEN and CDR2 SYDVKM are derived from the germline V gene. The CDR3 runs 15 amino acids, cysteine and phenylalanine included. The read is trimmed to its CDR3 DNA, 45 bases read in frame from base 1. What the research found in general, with its limitations: Only a couple of HPV16-positive patients were used to derive the functional definition of HPV-specific T cells, and the survival association was reported for HPV16-positive patients. Expansion of candidate HPV-specific clones and E7-related TCR motifs was observed in the tumor microenvironment during treatment, whereas no such expansion was observed for non-HPV-specific T cells. In HPV16-positive patients, expansion of HPV-responsive T cells during chemoradiotherapy was found to be associated with improved recurrence-free survival.

Repertoires were sampled multiple times during chemoradiotherapy, which allowed clonal expansion in the tumor microenvironment to be followed. The sample here was taken from a patient who underwent chemoradiotherapy. The rearrangement combines TRBV28 with TRBJ1-4; the D gene cannot be resolved reliably. This clonotype was sampled from a human donor with HPV-associated anogenital cancer. The sequenced DNA: TGTGCCAGCAGTTCGACGGACGGACGAAATGAAAAACTGTTTTTT. Its protein product is CASSSTDGRNEKLFF.